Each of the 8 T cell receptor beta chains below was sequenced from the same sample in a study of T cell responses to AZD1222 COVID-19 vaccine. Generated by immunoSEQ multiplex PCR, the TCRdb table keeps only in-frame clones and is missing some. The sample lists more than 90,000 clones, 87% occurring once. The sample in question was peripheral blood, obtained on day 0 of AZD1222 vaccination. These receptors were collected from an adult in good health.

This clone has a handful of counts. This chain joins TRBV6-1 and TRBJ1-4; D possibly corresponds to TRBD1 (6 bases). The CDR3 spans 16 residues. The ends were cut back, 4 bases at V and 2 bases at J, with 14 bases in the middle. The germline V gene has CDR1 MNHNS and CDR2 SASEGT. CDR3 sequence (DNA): TGTGCCAGCAGTGGAATACAGGGAGGGACTAATGAAAAACTGTTTTTT. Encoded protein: CASSGIQGGTNEKLFF.

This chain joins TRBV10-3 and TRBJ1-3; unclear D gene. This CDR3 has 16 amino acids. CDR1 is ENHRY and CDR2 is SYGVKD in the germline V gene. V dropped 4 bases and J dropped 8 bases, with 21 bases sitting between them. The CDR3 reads CAISGSQASIADTIYF. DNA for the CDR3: TGTGCCATCAGTGGCAGCCAAGCGTCTATTGCGGACACCATATATTTT.

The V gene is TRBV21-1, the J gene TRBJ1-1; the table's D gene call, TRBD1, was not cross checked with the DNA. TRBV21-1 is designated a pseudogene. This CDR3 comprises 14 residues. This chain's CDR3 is CASSKGWCASKAFF. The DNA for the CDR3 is TGTGCCAGCTCCAAGGGGTGGTGTGCTTCTAAGGCTTTCTTT.

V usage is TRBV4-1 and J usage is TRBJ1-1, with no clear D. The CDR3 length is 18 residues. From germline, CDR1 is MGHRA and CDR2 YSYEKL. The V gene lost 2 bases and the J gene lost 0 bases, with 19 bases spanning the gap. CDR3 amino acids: CASSQKPGPRALNTEAFF. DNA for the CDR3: TGCGCCAGCAGCCAAAAGCCCGGGCCCCGGGCCCTGAACACTGAAGCTTTCTTT.

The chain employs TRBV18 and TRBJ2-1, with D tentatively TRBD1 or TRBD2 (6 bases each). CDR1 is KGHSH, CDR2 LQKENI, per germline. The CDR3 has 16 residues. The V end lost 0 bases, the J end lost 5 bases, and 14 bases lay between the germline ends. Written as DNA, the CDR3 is TGTGCCAGCTCACCACCGGGGGGCCTTCCCGACAATGAGCAGTTCTTC. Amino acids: CASSPPGGLPDNEQFF.

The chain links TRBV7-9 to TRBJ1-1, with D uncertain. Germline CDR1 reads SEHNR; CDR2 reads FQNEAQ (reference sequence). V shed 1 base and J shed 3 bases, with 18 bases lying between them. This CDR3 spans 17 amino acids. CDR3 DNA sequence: TGTGCCAGCAGCTTAGTAGAGGGAAACGTAGGGTACACTGAAGCTTTCTTT. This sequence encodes CASSLVEGNVGYTEAFF.

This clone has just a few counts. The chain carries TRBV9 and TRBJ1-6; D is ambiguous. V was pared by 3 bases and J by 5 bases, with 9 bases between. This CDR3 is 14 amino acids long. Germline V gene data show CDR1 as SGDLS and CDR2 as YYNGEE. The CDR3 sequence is CASSARTDNSPLHF. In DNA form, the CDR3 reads TGTGCCAGCAGCGCACGGACGGATAATTCACCCCTCCACTTT.

CDR3 protein: CASSHRRPIRETQYF. The CDR3 DNA reads TGTGCCAGCAGCCATCGTCGACCTATTCGAGAGACCCAGTACTTC. This sequence joins TRBV7-2 and TRBJ2-5, with D unclear. CDR1 and CDR2 (germline): SGHTA, FQGNSA. V lost 5 bases to trimming and J lost 4 bases, with 17 bases between them. This CDR3 contains 15 residues.